A selection of T cell receptor beta chains follows, all from one sample in a study of T-cell reconstitution after alpha-beta-depleted transplantation in children. TCRdb recomputed calls from the PCR reads with MiXCR, one row per CDR3 protein. The table records around 200,000 distinct CDR3 sequences, under 20% of them present only once. Sequencing used PBMCs, mostly from graft donor cells, obtained 360 days after TCRalphabeta/CD19-depleted stem cell transplant. These receptors were taken from a male patient between 2 and 15 years old who had a stem cell transplant for acute lymphoblastic leukemia, so the T cells may come from the graft donor. Each CDR3 is given with its conserved first and last residue. A D gene is named only where the DNA matches it firmly.

TRBV7-6	NA	TRBJ2-3	CASSLDTGGTDTQYF
TRBV7-2	TRBD2	TRBJ2-3	CASSPLRELTDTQYF
TRBV4-3	TRBD2	TRBJ2-1	CASSQALAGYESSYNEQFF
TRBV4-3	TRBD2	TRBJ2-7	CASSPARTSGRFLSYEQYF
TRBV12-3/TRBV12-4	NA	TRBJ1-5	CASSTGDGNQPQHF
TRBV11-2	NA	TRBJ2-1	CASSLNKRSSYNEQFF
TRBV2	NA	TRBJ1-6	CASSEARRPNSPLHF
TRBV7-2	NA	TRBJ1-5	CASSSPGGTQPQHF
TRBV12-3/TRBV12-4	TRBD1	TRBJ1-5	CASSLGDRDQPQHF
TRBV4-1	NA	TRBJ2-5	CASSRVESQETQYF
TRBV3-1	NA	TRBJ2-5	CASSQDGSYPPQYF
TRBV15	NA	TRBJ1-6	CATSRDPGFLHSPLHF
TRBV12-3/TRBV12-4	NA	TRBJ2-2	CASSAVQGTGELFF
TRBV4-3	NA	TRBJ2-7	CASSQDFGRHPYEQYF
TRBV7-2	NA	TRBJ1-1	CASSLKGPGNTEAFF
TRBV10-1	NA	TRBJ1-4	CASSERLNEKLFF
TRBV15	NA	TRBJ1-1	CATTLGPSRQAFF
TRBV4-3	TRBD2	TRBJ2-1	CASSRLAVSYNEQFF
TRBV7-8	NA	TRBJ2-3	CASSLGSAGRRKDTQYF
TRBV7-2	TRBD1	TRBJ2-7	CASSPGTGVSYEQYF
TRBV12-3/TRBV12-4	TRBD2	TRBJ2-1	CASSSGTSGDQFF
TRBV27	TRBD1	TRBJ2-1	CATGLQGAQYNEQFF
TRBV6-2/TRBV6-3	TRBD2	TRBJ2-2	CASRKLAGTNTGELFF
TRBV20-1	NA	TRBJ2-7	CSARADGGDEQYF
TRBV10-3	NA	TRBJ2-1	CAISDGLGAYDNEQFF
TRBV10-3	NA	TRBJ2-5	CAISESGALPRETQYF
TRBV20-1	TRBD2	TRBJ2-3	CSARGLAGVNTQYF
TRBV5-1	TRBD1	TRBJ1-3	CASSQTGQRASGNTIYF
TRBV9	NA	TRBJ2-1	CASSVEPVIYNEQFF
TRBV18	TRBD2	TRBJ2-3	CASSPSPAGATDTQYF
TRBV12-3/TRBV12-4	NA	TRBJ2-5	CASSAHWEFETQYF
TRBV6-5	NA	TRBJ2-5	CASSYSTETQYF
TRBV12-3/TRBV12-4	NA	TRBJ2-7	CASSSRGYFGNLSYEQYF
TRBV5-1	TRBD1	TRBJ2-1	CASRGTGFYEQFF
TRBV7-8	NA	TRBJ1-1	CASSFGVDTEAFF
TRBV7-6	NA	TRBJ1-4	CASSVGQGDEKLFF
TRBV12-3/TRBV12-4	NA	TRBJ2-3	CASSLRGESRPLGDTQYF
TRBV28	NA	TRBJ2-1	CASSPLTLSGYNEQFF
TRBV2	TRBD1	TRBJ2-7	CASSSTGIGQF
TRBV12-3/TRBV12-4	NA	TRBJ1-5	CASSLTRVNQPQHF
TRBV6-5	NA	TRBJ2-3	CASSYLEGTDTQYF
TRBV5-1	NA	TRBJ2-3	CASSTGTPTDTQYF
TRBV5-1	NA	TRBJ2-2	CASSLERRGTGELFF